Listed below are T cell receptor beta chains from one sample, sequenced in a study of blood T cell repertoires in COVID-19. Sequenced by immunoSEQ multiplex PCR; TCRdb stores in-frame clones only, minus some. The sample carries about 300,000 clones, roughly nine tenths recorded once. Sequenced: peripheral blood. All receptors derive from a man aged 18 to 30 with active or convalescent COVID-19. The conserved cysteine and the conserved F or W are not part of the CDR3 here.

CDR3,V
ASRGMRGATNEKLF,TRBV19
ASSPSYGYT,TRBV7-8
SATGINYGYT,TRBV29-1
ASSERDNEQF,TRBV10-1
ATSRGTGDSYNEQF,TRBV15
ASLGGSYNSPLH,TRBV28
ASSNTVLAGGTSYEQY,TRBV7-9
ASSVFLSTEAF,TRBV9
ASSGSVLPPKNIQY,TRBV6-1
ASRILGTDTQY,TRBV27
ASSLESEETQY,TRBV5-8
ASSLMPENTEAF,TRBV7-8
ASSHWMQGPSEQY,TRBV14
ASSFLDRVTVDTQY,TRBV27
ASSWGASGANVLT,TRBV9
ASSWGQGEAF,TRBV12-3/TRBV12-4
ASSVDLAGVFTDTQY,TRBV9
ASSNPGESNYGYT,TRBV7-9
ASAMEPNYGYT,TRBV5-4
ASRVRRVSNQPQH,TRBV28
ASSEAGQGIYEQY,TRBV6-1
ASSQARIGAPREQY,TRBV4-1
ASSSRGLNTEAF,TRBV28
ASSLLRGAHEQY,TRBV27
ASSFQGNTEAF,TRBV9
ASSGSRTANQPQH,TRBV19
ATSRSGSRVDTEAF,TRBV15
ASSIGHGLAGGPVIDTQY,TRBV4-1
ASRGVAAYNEQF,TRBV5-1
ASSLTSANTGELF,TRBV4-1
ASSPDRGGNQPQH,TRBV4-3
ASSQPSETSGSLRF,TRBV4-1
ASSLTGGTGELF,TRBV7-3
ASSEPAAGSNTEAF,TRBV2
ASSRPGSLSGNTIY,TRBV3-1/TRBV3-2
ASSSNPGLAEVYEQY,TRBV6-2/TRBV6-3
ATQADFTDTQY,TRBV10-3
ASSQDWTSGSPQDTQY,TRBV4-1
ASSLRGQGDNEQF,TRBV11-2
ASNPGQSSTDTQY,TRBV5-1